These T cell receptor beta chains were read from a single sample in a study of cytomegalovirus exposure and HLA in healthy donors. Data came from immunoSEQ multiplex PCR; TCRdb stores just in-frame clones and leaves some out. The sample records approximately 190,000 clones, 82% being singletons. Sequencing was done on a sample of PBMCs. The receptors here all came from a woman aged 18 to 35 in good health and CMV-seronegative. The CDR3 runs from the conserved cysteine through the conserved F or W. The D gene is left open where the match is weak. Size tells how often a clone was seen (once, few, many) or the class of an expanded clone, and some rows leave it out.

j_gene: TRBJ1-2
d_gene: TRBD1
abundance: NA
v_gene: TRBV7-2
CDR3aa: CASSSGQGHYDGYTF
CDR3nt: TGTGCCAGCAGCTCCGGACAGGGGCACTATGATGGCTACACCTTC

j_gene: TRBJ1-2
d_gene: NA
abundance: once
v_gene: TRBV1
CDR3aa: CTSSQDLEGYTF
CDR3nt: TGCACCAGCAGCCAAGATTTGGAGGGCTACACCTTC

j_gene: TRBJ1-4
d_gene: NA
abundance: once
v_gene: TRBV7-2
CDR3aa: CASSLGGGATNEKLFF
CDR3nt: TGTGCCAGCAGCTTAGGGGGAGGTGCAACTAATGAAAAACTGTTTTTT

j_gene: TRBJ2-2
d_gene: NA
abundance: NA
v_gene: TRBV5-1
CDR3aa: CASSLVGGLNTGELFF
CDR3nt: TGCGCCAGCAGCTTGGTGGGTGGACTTAACACCGGGGAGCTGTTTTTT

j_gene: TRBJ2-3
d_gene: NA
abundance: NA
v_gene: TRBV6-5
CDR3aa: CASSYTVSTDTQYF
CDR3nt: TGTGCCAGCAGTTATACGGTCAGCACAGATACGCAGTATTTT

j_gene: TRBJ2-7
d_gene: NA
abundance: NA
v_gene: TRBV27
CDR3aa: CASSYQGTYEQYF
CDR3nt: TGTGCCAGCAGTTACCAGGGGACCTACGAGCAGTACTTC

j_gene: TRBJ2-7
d_gene: NA
abundance: NA
v_gene: TRBV11-2
CDR3aa: CASSLDRGEGGEQYF
CDR3nt: TGTGCCAGCAGCTTAGATAGAGGCGAGGGTGGGGAGCAGTACTTC

j_gene: TRBJ1-6
d_gene: TRBD1
abundance: NA
v_gene: TRBV28
CDR3aa: CASSFTGQFNSPLHF
CDR3nt: TGTGCCAGCAGTTTTACGGGACAGTTTAATTCACCCCTCCACTTT

j_gene: TRBJ1-3
d_gene: NA
abundance: NA
v_gene: TRBV7-9
CDR3aa: CSSSWGGSGNTIYF
CDR3nt: TGTTCCAGCAGCTGGGGGGGATCTGGAAACACCATATATTTT

j_gene: TRBJ1-4
d_gene: NA
abundance: NA
v_gene: TRBV6-1
CDR3aa: CASSSSGTRLFF
CDR3nt: TGTGCCAGCAGTTCATCCGGGACACGGCTGTTTTTT

j_gene: TRBJ1-5
d_gene: NA
abundance: NA
v_gene: TRBV7-8
CDR3aa: CASSLARTGPWPQHF
CDR3nt: TGTGCCAGCAGCTTAGCGCGAACAGGTCCATGGCCCCAGCATTTT

j_gene: TRBJ1-5
d_gene: NA
abundance: few
v_gene: TRBV27
CDR3aa: CASSSRDTPGPQHF
CDR3nt: TGTGCCAGCAGTTCACGGGACACCCCAGGGCCCCAGCATTTT

j_gene: TRBJ2-1
d_gene: TRBD1
abundance: NA
v_gene: TRBV29-1
CDR3aa: CSVETSGGPRGQFF
CDR3nt: TGCAGCGTTGAAACCTCAGGGGGTCCTAGAGGGCAGTTCTTC

j_gene: TRBJ1-5
d_gene: NA
abundance: NA
v_gene: TRBV19
CDR3aa: CASSSSQGISNQPQHF
CDR3nt: TGTGCCAGTAGTTCGAGCCAGGGGATTAGCAATCAGCCCCAGCATTTT

j_gene: TRBJ2-2
d_gene: TRBD2
abundance: NA
v_gene: TRBV6-5
CDR3aa: CASRGLAGDTGELFF
CDR3nt: TGTGCCAGCAGGGGACTAGCGGGAGACACCGGGGAGCTGTTTTTT

j_gene: TRBJ1-1
d_gene: TRBD1
abundance: NA
v_gene: TRBV16
CDR3aa: CASSRLDRLLNTEAFF
CDR3nt: TGTGCCAGCAGCCGATTGGACAGGCTTCTGAACACTGAAGCTTTCTTT

j_gene: TRBJ2-3
d_gene: NA
abundance: NA
v_gene: TRBV6-6
CDR3aa: CASSAVPPGDTQYF
CDR3nt: TGTGCCAGCAGCGCGGTTCCTCCCGGGGATACGCAGTATTTT

j_gene: TRBJ2-1
d_gene: TRBD2
abundance: few
v_gene: TRBV4-1
CDR3aa: CASSQPGLAGGTIDNEQFF
CDR3nt: TGCGCCAGCAGCCAACCGGGACTAGCGGGAGGGACGATAGACAATGAGCAGTTCTTC

j_gene: TRBJ2-5
d_gene: NA
abundance: NA
v_gene: TRBV7-9
CDR3aa: CASSPSASLTQYF
CDR3nt: TGTGCCAGCAGCCCAAGTGCTAGCCTTACCCAGTACTTC

j_gene: TRBJ1-4
d_gene: TRBD1
abundance: NA
v_gene: TRBV9
CDR3aa: CASSVGTGGGEKLFF
CDR3nt: TGTGCCAGCAGCGTAGGGACAGGGGGCGGTGAAAAACTGTTTTTT

j_gene: TRBJ2-7
d_gene: TRBD2
abundance: once
v_gene: TRBV10-1
CDR3aa: CASSGLASHEQYF
CDR3nt: TGCGCCAGCAGTGGACTAGCGAGCCACGAGCAGTACTTC

j_gene: TRBJ1-4
d_gene: TRBD1
abundance: NA
v_gene: TRBV6-5
CDR3aa: CASSYRLTGRIEKLFF
CDR3nt: TGTGCCAGCAGTTACCGCCTGACAGGGCGAATTGAAAAACTGTTTTTT

j_gene: TRBJ1-2
d_gene: NA
abundance: NA
v_gene: TRBV5-4
CDR3aa: CASSPIPGAGYTF
CDR3nt: TGTGCCAGCAGCCCAATTCCAGGGGCGGGCTACACCTTC

j_gene: TRBJ2-1
d_gene: NA
abundance: NA
v_gene: TRBV28
CDR3aa: CASSLTGSYNEQFF
CDR3nt: TGTGCCAGCAGTTTGACAGGCTCCTACAATGAGCAGTTCTTC

j_gene: TRBJ2-1
d_gene: TRBD2
abundance: NA
v_gene: TRBV7-6
CDR3aa: CASSLAGGPNNEQFF
CDR3nt: TGTGCCAGCAGCTTAGCGGGAGGGCCCAACAATGAGCAGTTCTTC

j_gene: TRBJ2-7
d_gene: TRBD2
abundance: NA
v_gene: TRBV19
CDR3aa: CASSLGGSGGYEQYF
CDR3nt: TGTGCCAGTAGCCTAGGTGGAAGCGGGGGATACGAGCAGTACTTC

j_gene: TRBJ2-6
d_gene: TRBD1
abundance: few
v_gene: TRBV2
CDR3aa: CASRNPTGGAPSGANVLTF
CDR3nt: TGTGCCAGCAGGAACCCGACAGGGGGCGCCCCGTCTGGGGCCAACGTCCTGACTTTC

j_gene: TRBJ1-4
d_gene: TRBD1
abundance: NA
v_gene: TRBV18
CDR3aa: CASSPTRTGVNEKLFF
CDR3nt: TGTGCCAGCTCACCGACTCGGACAGGGGTTAATGAAAAACTGTTTTTT

j_gene: TRBJ2-5
d_gene: TRBD1
abundance: NA
v_gene: TRBV7-9
CDR3aa: CAARTGGQETQYF
CDR3nt: TGTGCCGCCCGGACAGGGGGCCAAGAGACCCAGTACTTC

j_gene: TRBJ2-1
d_gene: TRBD2
abundance: NA
v_gene: TRBV19
CDR3aa: CATRLAGDLNEQFF
CDR3nt: TGTGCCACCAGACTAGCGGGAGACCTCAATGAGCAGTTCTTC

j_gene: TRBJ1-1
d_gene: NA
abundance: once
v_gene: TRBV28
CDR3aa: CASSLGGFSEAFF
CDR3nt: TGTGCCAGCAGTCTCGGGGGTTTCTCTGAAGCTTTCTTT

j_gene: TRBJ2-1
d_gene: TRBD2
abundance: NA
v_gene: TRBV30
CDR3aa: CAWSLGLANEQFF
CDR3nt: TGTGCCTGGAGTTTAGGACTAGCGAATGAGCAGTTCTTC

j_gene: TRBJ2-7
d_gene: NA
abundance: NA
v_gene: TRBV30
CDR3aa: CAWQGDYEQYF
CDR3nt: TGTGCCTGGCAGGGCGACTACGAGCAGTACTTC

j_gene: TRBJ2-1
d_gene: TRBD1
abundance: NA
v_gene: TRBV19
CDR3aa: CASTEGGTGYNNEQFF
CDR3nt: TGTGCCAGTACCGAGGGTGGGACAGGGTATAACAATGAGCAGTTCTTC

j_gene: TRBJ1-2
d_gene: NA
abundance: NA
v_gene: TRBV4-3
CDR3aa: CASSQWGDGYTF
CDR3nt: TGCGCCAGCAGCCAATGGGGGGATGGCTACACCTTC

j_gene: TRBJ1-5
d_gene: TRBD1
abundance: NA
v_gene: TRBV18
CDR3aa: CASSPRTGQVQPQHF
CDR3nt: TGTGCCAGCTCACCTCGGACAGGGCAGGTTCAGCCCCAGCATTTT

j_gene: TRBJ2-1
d_gene: NA
abundance: NA
v_gene: TRBV6-6
CDR3aa: CASSEVSYNEQFF
CDR3nt: TGTGCCAGTTCGGAGGTATCCTACAATGAGCAGTTCTTC

j_gene: TRBJ2-5
d_gene: NA
abundance: NA
v_gene: TRBV19
CDR3aa: CASRSGTRGAETQYF
CDR3nt: TGTGCCAGTCGGTCCGGGACACGGGGAGCAGAGACCCAGTACTTC

j_gene: TRBJ2-4
d_gene: NA
abundance: once
v_gene: TRBV7-2
CDR3aa: CASRREQVAKNIQYF
CDR3nt: TGTGCCAGCAGGCGAGAGCAGGTAGCCAAAAACATTCAGTACTTC

j_gene: TRBJ1-1
d_gene: TRBD1
abundance: NA
v_gene: TRBV6-1
CDR3aa: CASSVQQGFNTEAFF
CDR3nt: TGTGCCAGCAGTGTACAACAGGGGTTCAACACTGAAGCTTTCTTT

j_gene: TRBJ2-5
d_gene: NA
abundance: NA
v_gene: TRBV10-2
CDR3aa: CASRAKGEGTRKTQYF
CDR3nt: TGCGCCAGCCGGGCTAAGGGGGAGGGCACAAGAAAGACCCAGTACTTC

j_gene: TRBJ1-2
d_gene: TRBD1
abundance: NA
v_gene: TRBV27
CDR3aa: CASSDPGQSYGYTF
CDR3nt: TGTGCCAGCAGTGATCCGGGACAGAGCTATGGCTACACCTTC

j_gene: TRBJ1-2
d_gene: TRBD1
abundance: NA
v_gene: TRBV27
CDR3aa: CASSSRDSAIQGYTF
CDR3nt: TGTGCCAGCAGTTCCCGGGACAGTGCCATCCAGGGCTACACCTTC